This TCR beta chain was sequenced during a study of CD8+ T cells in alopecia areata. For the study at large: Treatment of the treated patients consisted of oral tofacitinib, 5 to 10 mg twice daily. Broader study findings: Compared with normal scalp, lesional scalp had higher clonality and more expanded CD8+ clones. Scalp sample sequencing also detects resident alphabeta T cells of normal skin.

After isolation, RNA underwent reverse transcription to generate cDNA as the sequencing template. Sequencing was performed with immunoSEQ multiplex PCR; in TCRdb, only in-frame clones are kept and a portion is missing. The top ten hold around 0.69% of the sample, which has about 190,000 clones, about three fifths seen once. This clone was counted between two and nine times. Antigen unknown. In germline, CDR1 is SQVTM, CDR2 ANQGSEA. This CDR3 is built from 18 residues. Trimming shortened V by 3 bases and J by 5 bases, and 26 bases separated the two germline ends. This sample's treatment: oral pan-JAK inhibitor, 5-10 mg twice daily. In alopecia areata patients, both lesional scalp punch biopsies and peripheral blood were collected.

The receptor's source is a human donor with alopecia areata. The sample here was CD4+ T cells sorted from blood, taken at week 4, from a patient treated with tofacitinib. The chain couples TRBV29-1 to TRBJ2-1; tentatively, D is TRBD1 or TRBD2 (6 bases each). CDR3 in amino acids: CSVDAFGGRDHLNNEQFF. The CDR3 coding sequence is TGCAGCGTTGACGCTTTTGGGGGGCGGGACCACCTTAACAATGAGCAGTTCTTC.